This TCR beta chain is drawn from a study of shared clonotypes between healthy human individuals. Study outcomes and limitations: How much donors shared clonotypes was expected to be affected by sequencing depth.

This clone was recorded only once. Its matching antigen is unknown. The protocol was immunoSEQ multiplex PCR, while the TCRdb copy is restricted to in-frame clones and leaves out a portion. The table lists approximately 1.1 million clones, about 80% of them singletons. Trimming removed 5 bases from V and 6 bases from J, with 8 bases in between. The germline V gene encodes CDR1 DFQATT and CDR2 SNEGSKA (reference sequence). The CDR3 runs 10 residues. The chain joins TRBV20-1 to TRBJ2-7, with D uncertain. The TCR originated in a young man in good health. Some clones in this sample may be carry-over from other donors' samples. The specimen was memory CD4+ T cells from PBMCs. The subset is: CD45RA-negative fraction. CDR3: CSARLAEQYF. As DNA, the CDR3 is TGCAGTGCTCGCCTCGCCGAGCAGTACTTC.